The clone carrying this T cell receptor (beta chain) was counted at least ten times. Its antigen is undetermined. The source of the sample is a study of T cells after yellow fever vaccination. Overall study findings and caveats: A minor fraction of clonotypes spanned both CD4 and CD8 compartments. Weaker, the secondary response peaked sooner, at day 5 versus 15. The booster saw the reappearance of most primary-vaccination clones (around 96% CD4, roughly 87% CD8).

UMIs and a universal primer site were added when TCR cDNA was made by 5'RACE template switching. Using its own MiXCR run on the 5' RACE reads, TCRdb lists one record per CDR3 protein. The sample lists around 320,000 distinct CDR3 sequences; under 9% were seen once. Trimming left V 0 bases short and J 10 bases short, with 5 bases between. The V gene's germline CDR1 is SGHRS and CDR2 YFSETQ. The CDR3 is 11 amino acids. The chain is built from TRBV5-1 and TRBJ2-1; D remains ambiguous. This sequence was found in a man younger than 35 who received the YFV17D yellow fever vaccine. The specimen comprised CD4+ T cells sorted from PBMCs, sampled 5 days after the yellow fever booster vaccination. The CDR3 sequence: CASSLEQEQFF. CDR3 sequence (DNA): TGCGCCAGCAGCTTGGAACAGGAGCAGTTCTTC. The full variable domain, rest sourced from reference TRBV5-1 and TRBJ2-1, is KAGVTQTPRYLIKTRGQQVTLSCSPISGHRSVSWYQQTPGQGLQFLFEYFSETQRNKGNFPGRFSGRQFSNSRSEMNVSTLELGDSALYLCASSLEQEQFFGPGTRLTVL.